The 19 T cell receptor beta chains below were found in one sample sequenced in a study of T cells in Graves' hyperthyroidism and ophthalmopathy (dated by TCRdb to 2018 to 2020). Library construction relied on multiplex PCR. Sequenced using an Illumina HiSeq 2000. The TCR beta CDR3 regions were amplified from RNA transcripts. The first round of RT-PCR for the TCR CDR3 was performed with the HTBI primer set and the Qiagen OneStep RT-PCR kit. Starting from the raw public reads, TCRdb applied fastp trimming at Q25, assembled clones with MiXCR and retained in-frame beta chains. Here each entry gathers all rows of one CDR3 protein and keeps the most common genes and DNA. The sample table holds 620,000 or so distinct CDR3 sequences, of which approximately 14% were seen once. The top ten hold roughly an eighth of the sample. The sequencing sample was made of blood. These receptors were taken from a woman between 45 and 60 years old with Graves' ophthalmopathy.

The chain carries TRBV7-9 and TRBJ2-7; 16 nucleotides line up with TRBD2. CDR1 and CDR2 (germline): SEHNR, FQNEAQ (reference sequence). V gave up 5 bases and J gave up 3 bases; unmatched junction bases: 10. This CDR3 is 18 amino acids long. DNA for the CDR3: TGTGCCAGCAGCATCGCTCCGGGACTAGCGGGAGGGTTCTACGAGCAGTACTTC. Translated, it gives CASSIAPGLAGGFYEQYF.

The chain has TRBV3-1 and TRBJ2-3; either TRBD1 or TRBD2 may supply D (6 bases each). The germline V gene encodes CDR1 LGHDT and CDR2 YNNKEL (reference sequence). V was clipped by 5 bases and J by 6 bases, with 9 bases between them. The CDR3 consists of 12 residues. The CDR3 protein is CASSAGGDTQYF. The CDR3 DNA reads TGTGCCAGCAGCGCCGGGGGCGATACGCAGTATTTT.

This clonotype was seen only a few times. This chain uses TRBV15 with TRBJ2-1; D may be TRBD1 (5 bases). Germline assignment: CDR1 LNHNV and CDR2 YYDKDF (reference sequence). This CDR3 comprises 13 residues. Between the trimmed V and J ends, which lost 0 bases and 11 bases, there was a span of 11 bases. CDR3 amino acids: CATSRDRAGKQFF. In DNA form, the CDR3 reads TGTGCCACCAGCAGAGATCGGGCAGGGAAGCAGTTCTTC.

This clonotype was seen a handful of times. V usage is TRBV28 and J usage is TRBJ1-5, with D hard to call. Per germline, CDR1 MDHEN and CDR2 SYDVKM. The V end was cut by 4 bases, the J end by 2 bases, with 12 bases between. This CDR3 has 15 amino acids. The CDR3: CASSSPPRGNQPQHF. CDR3 DNA sequence: TGTGCCAGCAGTTCACCCCCGAGAGGCAATCAGCCCCAGCATTTT. Together with reference TRBV28 and TRBJ1-5, the CDR3 gives the full variable domain: DVKVTQSSRYLVKRTGEKVFLECVQDMDHENMFWYRQDPGLGLRLIYFSYDVKMKEKGDIPEGYSVSREKKERFSLILESASTNQTSMYLCASSSPPRGNQPQHFGDGTRLSIL.

This clonotype was counted ten times or more. The rearrangement joins TRBV7-2 to TRBJ1-1; no definite D call. The CDR3 contains 14 residues. Between the trimmed V and J ends, which lost 0 bases and 1 base, there was a span of 6 bases. Germline V CDR1 and CDR2: SGHTA, FQGNSA. CDR3 sequence reads: CASSLASGNTEAFF. The CDR3 DNA is TGTGCCAGCAGCTTAGCTTCGGGGAACACTGAAGCTTTCTTT.

In this sample, this clonotype turned up many times. V usage is TRBV7-8 and J usage is TRBJ1-2; D is uncertain. Per germline, CDR1 SGHVS and CDR2 FQNEAQ. V lost 0 bases to trimming and J lost 8 bases, with 16 bases between them. This CDR3 spans 15 amino acids. CDR3 DNA: TGTGCCAGCAGCTTAGCGGAGGGTAGGACGAGAGGCTACACCTTC. Translating gives CASSLAEGRTRGYTF.

The chain recombines TRBV28 with TRBJ2-7; 8 bases fit TRBD1. V gave up 3 bases and J gave up 7 bases; unmatched junction bases: 23. The V gene's germline CDR1 is MDHEN and CDR2 SYDVKM. This CDR3 comprises 19 residues. The CDR3 coding sequence is TGTGCCAGCAGTTTTGGCGCTGTCGGGTCGATCAGGGGGCTTTTTGAGCAGTACTTC. Protein: CASSFGAVGSIRGLFEQYF.

This clonotype was detected many times. The chain employs TRBV12-3 or TRBV12-4 and TRBJ2-1, with 7 positions matching TRBD2. The CDR3 covers 17 residues. J was trimmed by 3 bases and V by 1 base; bases with no gene match: 9. This CDR3 reads CASSLDLAEGYYNEQFF. The DNA for the CDR3 is TGTGCCAGCAGTTTAGACCTAGCGGAGGGTTACTACAATGAGCAGTTCTTC.

This clonotype was detected only a few times. V and J are TRBV6-1 and TRBJ1-5; 10 bases are shared with TRBD1. This CDR3 region has 15 residues. Trimming at V came to 10 bases and at J to 4 bases, leaving 10 bases not matched to a gene. CDR1 is MNHNS and CDR2 is SASEGT in the germline V gene. The CDR3 sequence is CATRRTGGWNQPQHF. In nucleotides, the CDR3 is TGTGCCACCCGAAGGACAGGGGGTTGGAATCAGCCCCAGCATTTT.

This clonotype has at least ten counts. The chain's CDR3 is CSAMDRGKGTEAFF. The CDR3, as DNA: TGCAGTGCAATGGACAGGGGAAAGGGCACTGAAGCTTTCTTT. The chain couples TRBV20-1 to TRBJ1-1, with TRBD1 matching over 9 bases. V lost 6 bases to trimming and J lost 4 bases; unmatched junction nucleotides: 9. Per the germline V gene, CDR1 is DFQATT and CDR2 is SNEGSKA (reference sequence). The CDR3 spans 14 residues.

Ten or more counts support this clonotype. The chain has TRBV2 and TRBJ2-7, with D maybe TRBD2 (5 bases). CDR3 length equals 11 residues. CDR1 and CDR2 (germline): SNHLY, FYNNEI. V dropped 5 bases and J dropped 9 bases, with 11 bases sitting between them. The CDR3 protein is CASSSDFGQYF. The CDR3 bases are TGTGCCAGCAGTTCGGACTTCGGGCAGTACTTC.

Ten or more counts support this clonotype. The chain joins TRBV7-2 to TRBJ1-5; D might be TRBD1 (6 bases). This CDR3 region has 16 residues. V shed 5 bases and J shed 0 bases, with 14 bases lying between them. Germline loops: CDR1 SGHTA, CDR2 FQGNSA. The CDR3 nucleotides are TGTGCCAGCAGCGCGGGACAATCACATAGCAATCAGCCCCAGCATTTT. This translates into CASSAGQSHSNQPQHF.

This clonotype was detected many times. V usage is TRBV28 and J usage is TRBJ2-7; 11 bases map to TRBD2. From germline, CDR1 is MDHEN and CDR2 SYDVKM. The CDR3 is 16 residues long. After removal of 2 bases from V and 6 bases from J, the junction contained 9 bases not matched to a gene. In DNA, the CDR3 is TGTGCCAGCAGTTTAGTGACTAGCGGGACCTTGGGCGAGCAGTACTTC. Its protein is CASSLVTSGTLGEQYF.

This clonotype was counted many times. V and J are TRBV2 and TRBJ1-4; 7 nucleotides agree with TRBD1. V was clipped by 5 bases and J by 15 bases; unmatched bases: 12. The CDR3 totals 13 residues. In germline, CDR1 is SNHLY, CDR2 FYNNEI. CDR3 loop: CASSQGQVAVVFF. In DNA, the CDR3 is TGTGCCAGCAGTCAAGGACAGGTCGCTGTGGTGTTTTTT.

The table lists this clonotype with a few counts. The V and J genes are TRBV12-3 or TRBV12-4 and TRBJ1-6, with a weak D call TRBD1 (6 bases). The ends were cut back, 2 bases at V and 7 bases at J, with 12 bases in the middle. CDR3 length equals 15 residues. The DNA for the CDR3 is TGTGCCAGCAGTTTATTGGGACATCCAAATTCACCCCTCCACTTT. Translated: CASSLLGHPNSPLHF.

This clonotype was picked up many times. The chain links TRBV11-1 to TRBJ2-2, with 10 bases identical to TRBD1. J lost 3 bases, V lost 4 bases, and 5 bases had no gene match. The CDR3 covers 16 residues. Germline V gene data show CDR1 as SGHAT and CDR2 as FQDESV (reference sequence). The CDR3 DNA reads TGTGCCAGCAGCTCCGGACAGGGGGGGGACACCGGGGAGCTGTTTTTT. Translating gives CASSSGQGGDTGELFF.

The V and J genes are TRBV9 and TRBJ1-1; maybe TRBD1 (6 bases). Trimming took off 3 bases at V and 1 base at J, with 13 bases between the two ends. The germline gives CDR1 SGDLS, CDR2 YYNGEE. The CDR3 loop spans 15 amino acids. For the CDR3, the DNA is TGTGCCAGCAGCGCGGGGGCTGGCGGGAACACTGAAGCTTTCTTT. Its protein product is CASSAGAGGNTEAFF.

This clonotype showed up just a few times. The V and J genes are TRBV7-9 and TRBJ2-2; 8 bases map to TRBD2. The CDR3 runs to 16 residues. Looked up from germline, CDR1 is SEHNR and CDR2 is FQNEAQ (reference sequence). Germline trimming cut 0 bases from V and 5 bases from J; bases unmatched to any gene: 5. The CDR3 bases are TGTGCCAGCAGCTTAGCCGTCCCGGGAGGGACCGGGGAGCTGTTTTTT. Translated: CASSLAVPGGTGELFF.

This clonotype was found a few times. The genes are TRBV19 and TRBJ1-5; 10 positions match TRBD1. Germline V gene data show CDR1 as LNHDA and CDR2 as SQIVND (reference sequence). This CDR3 is 15 amino acids long. Trimming removed 6 bases from V and 4 bases from J; junction bases left unmatched: 6. CDR3 DNA: TGTGCCAGTAGACCGCCGGGACAGGGGAATCAGCCCCAGCATTTT. This translates into CASRPPGQGNQPQHF.